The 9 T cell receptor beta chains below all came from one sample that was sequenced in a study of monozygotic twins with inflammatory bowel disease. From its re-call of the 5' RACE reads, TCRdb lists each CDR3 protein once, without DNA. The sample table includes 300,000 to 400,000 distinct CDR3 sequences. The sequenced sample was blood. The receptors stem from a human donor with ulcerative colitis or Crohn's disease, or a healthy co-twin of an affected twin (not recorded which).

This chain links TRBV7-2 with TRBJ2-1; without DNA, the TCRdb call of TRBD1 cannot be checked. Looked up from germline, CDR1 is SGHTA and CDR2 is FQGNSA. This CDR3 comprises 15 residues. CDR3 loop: CASSLEGVSYNEQFF.

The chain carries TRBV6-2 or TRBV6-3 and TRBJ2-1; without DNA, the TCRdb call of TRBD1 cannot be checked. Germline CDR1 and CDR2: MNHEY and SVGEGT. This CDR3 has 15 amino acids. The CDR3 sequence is CASSYVQGVLNEQFF.

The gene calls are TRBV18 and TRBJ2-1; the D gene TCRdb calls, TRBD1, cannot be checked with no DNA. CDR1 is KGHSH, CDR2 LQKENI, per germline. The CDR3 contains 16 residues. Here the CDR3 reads CASSIQGTGSYNEQFF.

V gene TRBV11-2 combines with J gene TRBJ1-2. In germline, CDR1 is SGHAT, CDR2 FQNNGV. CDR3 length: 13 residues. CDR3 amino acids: CASSLDGEYGYTF.

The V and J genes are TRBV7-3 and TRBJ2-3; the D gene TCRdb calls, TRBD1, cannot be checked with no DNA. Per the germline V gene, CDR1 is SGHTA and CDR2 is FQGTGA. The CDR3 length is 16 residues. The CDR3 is CASSPQGGGLTDTQYF.

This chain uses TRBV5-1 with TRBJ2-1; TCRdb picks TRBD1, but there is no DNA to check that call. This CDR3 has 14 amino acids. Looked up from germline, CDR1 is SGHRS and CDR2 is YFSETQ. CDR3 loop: CASSSPQRGDEQFF.

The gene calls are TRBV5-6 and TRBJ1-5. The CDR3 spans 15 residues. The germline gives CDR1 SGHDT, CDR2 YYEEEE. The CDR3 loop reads CASSLALGHSQPQHF. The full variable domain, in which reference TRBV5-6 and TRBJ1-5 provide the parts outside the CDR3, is DAGVTQSPTHLIKTRGQQVTLRCSPKSGHDTVSWYQQALGQGPQFIFQYYEEEERQRGNFPDRFSGHQFPNYSSELNVNALLLGDSALYLCASSLALGHSQPQHFGDGTRLSIL.

The CDR3 region is CASSLSGGHSTDTQYF. The gene calls are TRBV27 and TRBJ2-3; the D call of TRBD1 rests on TCRdb alone, since no DNA is present to check it. CDR1 and CDR2 from the germline V gene are MNHEY and SMNVEV (reference sequence). This CDR3 is 16 amino acids long.

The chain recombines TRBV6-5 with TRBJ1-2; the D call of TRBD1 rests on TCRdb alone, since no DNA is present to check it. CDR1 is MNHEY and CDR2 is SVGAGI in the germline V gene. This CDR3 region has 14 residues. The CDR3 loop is CASSYLTGEDGYTF.